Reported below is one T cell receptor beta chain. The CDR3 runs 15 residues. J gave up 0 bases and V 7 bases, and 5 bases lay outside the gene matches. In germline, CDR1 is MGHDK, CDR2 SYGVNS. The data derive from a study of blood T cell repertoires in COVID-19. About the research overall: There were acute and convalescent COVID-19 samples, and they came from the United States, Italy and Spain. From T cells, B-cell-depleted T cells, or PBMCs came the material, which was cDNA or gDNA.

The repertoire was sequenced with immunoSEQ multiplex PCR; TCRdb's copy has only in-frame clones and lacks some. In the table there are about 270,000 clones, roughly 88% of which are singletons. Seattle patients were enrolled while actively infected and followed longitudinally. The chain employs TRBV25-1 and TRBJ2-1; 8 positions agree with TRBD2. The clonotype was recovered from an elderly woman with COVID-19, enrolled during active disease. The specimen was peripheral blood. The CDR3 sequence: CASTDGGGSYNEQFF. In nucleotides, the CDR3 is TGTGCCAGCACCGACGGGGGGGGCTCCTACAATGAGCAGTTCTTC.